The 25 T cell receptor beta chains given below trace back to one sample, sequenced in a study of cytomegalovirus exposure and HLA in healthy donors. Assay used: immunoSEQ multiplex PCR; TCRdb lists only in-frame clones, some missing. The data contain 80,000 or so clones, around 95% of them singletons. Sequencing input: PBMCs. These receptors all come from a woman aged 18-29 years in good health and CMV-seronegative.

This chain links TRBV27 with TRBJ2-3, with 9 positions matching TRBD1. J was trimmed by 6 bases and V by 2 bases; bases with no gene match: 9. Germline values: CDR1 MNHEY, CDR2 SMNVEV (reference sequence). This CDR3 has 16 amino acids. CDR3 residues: CASSLPTGGAGDTQYF. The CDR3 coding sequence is TGTGCCAGCAGTTTACCAACAGGGGGCGCCGGGGATACGCAGTATTTT.

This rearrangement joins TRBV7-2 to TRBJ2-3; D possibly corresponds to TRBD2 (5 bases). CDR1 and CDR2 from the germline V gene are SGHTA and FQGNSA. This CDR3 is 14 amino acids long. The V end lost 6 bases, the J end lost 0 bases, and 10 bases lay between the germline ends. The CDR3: CASRKSGSTDTQYF. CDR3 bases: TGTGCCAGCAGAAAGAGCGGTAGCACAGATACGCAGTATTTT.

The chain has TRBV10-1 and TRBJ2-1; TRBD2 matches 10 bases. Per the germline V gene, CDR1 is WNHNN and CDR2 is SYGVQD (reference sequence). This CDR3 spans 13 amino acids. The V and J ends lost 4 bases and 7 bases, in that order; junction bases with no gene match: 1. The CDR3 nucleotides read TGCGCCAGCAGTGTAGCGGGAGGAAATGAGCAGTTCTTC. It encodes CASSVAGGNEQFF.

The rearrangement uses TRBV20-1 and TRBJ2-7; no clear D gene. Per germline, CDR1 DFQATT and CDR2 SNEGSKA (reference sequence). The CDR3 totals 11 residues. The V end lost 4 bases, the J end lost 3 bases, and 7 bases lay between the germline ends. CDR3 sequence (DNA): TGCAGTGCTATTTCAGGCTACGAGCAGTACTTC. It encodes CSAISGYEQYF.

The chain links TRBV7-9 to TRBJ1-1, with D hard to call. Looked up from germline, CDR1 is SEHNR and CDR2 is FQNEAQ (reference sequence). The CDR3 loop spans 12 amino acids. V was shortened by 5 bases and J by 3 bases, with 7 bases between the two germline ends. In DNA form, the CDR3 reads TGTGCCAGCAGCCCTCTGTACACTGAAGCTTTCTTT. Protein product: CASSPLYTEAFF.

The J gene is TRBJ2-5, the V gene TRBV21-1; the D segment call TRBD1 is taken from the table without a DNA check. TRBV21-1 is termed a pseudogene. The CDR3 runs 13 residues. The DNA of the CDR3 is TGTGCCAGCAGCAAAAAAGGGGGAGAGACCCAGTACTTC. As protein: CASSKKGGETQYF.

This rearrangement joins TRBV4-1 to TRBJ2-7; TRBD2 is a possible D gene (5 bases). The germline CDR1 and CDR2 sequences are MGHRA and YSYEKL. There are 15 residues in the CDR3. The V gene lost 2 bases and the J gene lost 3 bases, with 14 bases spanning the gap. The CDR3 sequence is CASSQPVFGNYEQYF. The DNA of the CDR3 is TGCGCCAGCAGCCAACCTGTGTTCGGGAACTACGAGCAGTACTTC.

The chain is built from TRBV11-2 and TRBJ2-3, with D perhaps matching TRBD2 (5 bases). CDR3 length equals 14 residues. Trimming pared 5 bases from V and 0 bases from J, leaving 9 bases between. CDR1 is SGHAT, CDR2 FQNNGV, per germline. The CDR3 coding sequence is TGTGCCAGCAGCACTAGAGCTAGCACAGATACGCAGTATTTT. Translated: CASSTRASTDTQYF.

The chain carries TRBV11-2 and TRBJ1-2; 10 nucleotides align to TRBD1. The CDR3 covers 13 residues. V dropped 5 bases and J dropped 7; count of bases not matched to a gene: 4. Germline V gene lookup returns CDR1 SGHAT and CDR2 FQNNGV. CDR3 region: CASSRDRGGGYTF. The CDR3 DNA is TGTGCCAGCAGCCGGGACAGGGGAGGTGGCTACACCTTC.

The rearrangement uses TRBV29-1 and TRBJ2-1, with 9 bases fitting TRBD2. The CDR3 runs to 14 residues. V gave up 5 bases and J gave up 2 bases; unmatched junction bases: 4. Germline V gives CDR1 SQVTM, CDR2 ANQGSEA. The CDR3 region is CSVPAGGTYNEQFF. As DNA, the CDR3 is TGCAGCGTTCCAGCGGGGGGTACCTACAATGAGCAGTTCTTC.

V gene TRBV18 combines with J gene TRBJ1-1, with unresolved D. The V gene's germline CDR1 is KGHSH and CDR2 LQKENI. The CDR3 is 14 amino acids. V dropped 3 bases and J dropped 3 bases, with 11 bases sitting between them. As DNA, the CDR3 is TGTGCCAGCTCACCCAGCCGGACTGACACTGAAGCTTTCTTT. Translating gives CASSPSRTDTEAFF. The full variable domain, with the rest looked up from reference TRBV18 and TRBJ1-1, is NAGVMQNPRHLVRRRGQEARLRCSPMKGHSHVYWYRQLPEEGLKFMVYLQKENIIDESGMPKERFSAEFPKEGPSILRIQQVVRGDSAAYFCASSPSRTDTEAFFGQGTRLTVV.

CDR3 in DNA: TGTGCCAGCAGTGAATTTGAAGGGGACACCGGGGAGCTGTTTTTT. It yields the protein CASSEFEGDTGELFF. The chain links TRBV2 to TRBJ2-2, with D perhaps TRBD1 (5 bases). V was pared by 2 bases and J by 3 bases, with 10 bases between. CDR3 length: 15 residues. Germline V gene sequence: CDR1 SNHLY, CDR2 FYNNEI.

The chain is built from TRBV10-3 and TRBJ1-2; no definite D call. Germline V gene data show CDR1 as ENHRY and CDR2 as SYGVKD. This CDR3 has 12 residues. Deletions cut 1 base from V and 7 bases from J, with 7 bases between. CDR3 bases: TGTGCCATCAGTGAGTACACCAGTGGCTACACCTTC. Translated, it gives CAISEYTSGYTF.

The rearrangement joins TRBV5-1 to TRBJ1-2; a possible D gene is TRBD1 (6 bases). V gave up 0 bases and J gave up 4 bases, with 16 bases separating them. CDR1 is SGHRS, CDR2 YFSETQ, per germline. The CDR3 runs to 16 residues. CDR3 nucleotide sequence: TGCGCCAGCAGCTTGGGGACAGATCCAATGGGCTATGGCTACACCTTC. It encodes CASSLGTDPMGYGYTF.

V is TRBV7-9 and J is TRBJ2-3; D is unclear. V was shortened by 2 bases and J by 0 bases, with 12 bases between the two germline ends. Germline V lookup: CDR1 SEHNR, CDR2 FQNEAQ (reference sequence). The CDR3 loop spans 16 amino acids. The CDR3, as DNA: TGTGCCAGCAGCTTATCGGTCATCCCGAGCACAGATACGCAGTATTTT. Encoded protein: CASSLSVIPSTDTQYF.

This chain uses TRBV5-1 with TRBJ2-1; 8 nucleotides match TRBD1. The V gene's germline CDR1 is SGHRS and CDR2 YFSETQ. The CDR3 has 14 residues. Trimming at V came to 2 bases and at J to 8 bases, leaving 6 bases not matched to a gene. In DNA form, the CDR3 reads TGCGCCAGCAGCTTCATTGGACAGGGCGATGAGCAGTTCTTC. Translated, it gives CASSFIGQGDEQFF.

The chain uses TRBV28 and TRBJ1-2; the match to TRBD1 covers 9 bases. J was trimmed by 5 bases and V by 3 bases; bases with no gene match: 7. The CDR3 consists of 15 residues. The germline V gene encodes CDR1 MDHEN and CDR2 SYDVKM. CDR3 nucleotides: TGTGCCAGCAGTTTGGGACAGGGTGGGAAGTATGGCTACACCTTC. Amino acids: CASSLGQGGKYGYTF.

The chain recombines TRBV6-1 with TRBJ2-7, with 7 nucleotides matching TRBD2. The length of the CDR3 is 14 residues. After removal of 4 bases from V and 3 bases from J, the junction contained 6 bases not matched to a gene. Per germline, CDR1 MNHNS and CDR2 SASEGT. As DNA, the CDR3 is TGTGCCAGCAGTGGAGGACTAGAAATCTACGAGCAGTACTTC. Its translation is CASSGGLEIYEQYF.

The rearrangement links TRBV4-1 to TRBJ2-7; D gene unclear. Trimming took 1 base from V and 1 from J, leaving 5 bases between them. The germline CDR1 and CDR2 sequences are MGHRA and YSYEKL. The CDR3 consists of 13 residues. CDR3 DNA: TGCGCCAGCAGCCAAGGACTTTCCTACGAGCAGTACTTC. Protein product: CASSQGLSYEQYF.

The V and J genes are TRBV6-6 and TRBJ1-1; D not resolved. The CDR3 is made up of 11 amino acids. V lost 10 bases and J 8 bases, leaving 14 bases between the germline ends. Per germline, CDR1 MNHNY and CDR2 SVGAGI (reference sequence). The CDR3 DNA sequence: TGTGCCACCCAAACCGTGACAGAAGCTTTCTTT. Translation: CATQTVTEAFF.

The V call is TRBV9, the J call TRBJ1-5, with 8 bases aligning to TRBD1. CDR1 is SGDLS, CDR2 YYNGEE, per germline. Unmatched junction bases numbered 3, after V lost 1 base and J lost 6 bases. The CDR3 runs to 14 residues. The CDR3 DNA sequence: TGTGCCAGCAGCGTAACAGGGGGTAGTCAGCCCCAGCATTTT. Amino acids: CASSVTGGSQPQHF.

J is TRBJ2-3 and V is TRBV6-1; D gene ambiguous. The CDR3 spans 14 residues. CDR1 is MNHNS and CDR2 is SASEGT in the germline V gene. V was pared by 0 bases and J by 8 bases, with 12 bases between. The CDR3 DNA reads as TGTGCCAGCAGTGAAGCAGTAGAGGTCGTTACGCAGTATTTT. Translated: CASSEAVEVVTQYF.

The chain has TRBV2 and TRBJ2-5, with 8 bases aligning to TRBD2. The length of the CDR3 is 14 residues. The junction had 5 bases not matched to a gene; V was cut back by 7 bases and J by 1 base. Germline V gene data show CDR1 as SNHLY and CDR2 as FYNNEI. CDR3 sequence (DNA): TGTGCCAGCACGGGGGGGAAAGCCCAAGAGACCCAGTACTTC. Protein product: CASTGGKAQETQYF.

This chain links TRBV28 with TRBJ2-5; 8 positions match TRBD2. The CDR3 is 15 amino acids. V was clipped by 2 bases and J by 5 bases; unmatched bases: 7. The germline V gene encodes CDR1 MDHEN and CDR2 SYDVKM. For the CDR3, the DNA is TGTGCCAGCAGTTTACCACAGCGGGAGCGGGAGACCCAGTACTTC. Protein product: CASSLPQRERETQYF.

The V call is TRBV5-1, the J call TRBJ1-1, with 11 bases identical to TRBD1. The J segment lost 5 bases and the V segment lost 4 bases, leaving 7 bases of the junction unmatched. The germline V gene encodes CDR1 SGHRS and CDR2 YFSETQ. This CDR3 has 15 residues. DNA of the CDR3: TGCGCCAGCAGCCAATTGGACAGGGGGCGAACTGAAGCTTTCTTT. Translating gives CASSQLDRGRTEAFF.